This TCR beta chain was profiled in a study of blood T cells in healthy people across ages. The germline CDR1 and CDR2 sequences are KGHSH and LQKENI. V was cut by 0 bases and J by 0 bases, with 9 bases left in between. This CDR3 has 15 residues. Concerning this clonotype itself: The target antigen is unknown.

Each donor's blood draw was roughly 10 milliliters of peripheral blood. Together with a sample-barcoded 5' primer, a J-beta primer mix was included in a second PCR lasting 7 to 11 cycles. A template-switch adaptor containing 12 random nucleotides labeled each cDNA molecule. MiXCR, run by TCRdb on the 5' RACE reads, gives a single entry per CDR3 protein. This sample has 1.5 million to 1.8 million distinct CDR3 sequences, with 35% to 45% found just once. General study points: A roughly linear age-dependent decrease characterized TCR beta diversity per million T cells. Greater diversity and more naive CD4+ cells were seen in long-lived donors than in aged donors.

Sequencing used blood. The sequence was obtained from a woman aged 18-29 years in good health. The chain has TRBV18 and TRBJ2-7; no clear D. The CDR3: CASSPPSRSSYEQYF. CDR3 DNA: TGTGCCAGCTCACCACCGTCCAGGAGCTCCTACGAGCAGTACTTC.